These 18 T cell receptor beta chains were sequenced from one sample in a study of graft-versus-host responses after intestinal transplantation (dated by TCRdb to the early 2020s). Their specific antigens are unknown. What this sample's time point label stands for: cells obtained before transplantation from donor or recipient. Library generation was performed with the immunoSEQ multiplex PCR assay. TCRdb stores this immuneACCESS table with in-frame sequences only. Part of the clones is absent; in the studies checked, under half of the shortfall reflects unresolved V genes, and no reason is known for the rest. This sample lists about 110,000 clones; just under 95% were detected once. Roughly 1% of the sample comes from the top ten. This specimen was unstimulated CD8+ T cells sorted from spleen or lymph node cells, taken before transplant. The receptors were sampled from a human donor who was the organ donor for an intestinal transplant.

This clone was recorded once. The rearrangement joins TRBV5-1 to TRBJ2-7; D is unresolved. Per germline, CDR1 SGHRS and CDR2 YFSETQ. The CDR3 contains 13 residues. V lost 1 base, J lost 5 bases, and 10 bases lay in between. The CDR3 here is CASSLSGFDEQYF. The CDR3 coding sequence is TGCGCCAGCAGCTTGTCCGGATTTGACGAGCAGTACTTC.

In its sample, this clone was seen a few times. The V gene is TRBV6-5, the J gene TRBJ2-1, with D hard to call. V was trimmed by 6 bases and J by 3 bases, leaving 6 bases between them. Looked up from germline, CDR1 is MNHEY and CDR2 is SVGAGI. This CDR3 is 12 amino acids long. In DNA, the CDR3 is TGTGCCAGCAGACGGAGCTACAATGAGCAGTTCTTC. It is translated as CASRRSYNEQFF.

This clone was counted a single time. This chain connects TRBV9 to TRBJ2-3, with TRBD2 matching 16 bases. The germline CDR1 and CDR2 sequences are SGDLS and YYNGEE. V lost 3 bases and J lost 4; bases outside the gene matches: 2. This CDR3 contains 16 residues. CDR3 sequence reads: CASSEGLAGGADTQYF. The CDR3 nucleotides are TGTGCCAGCAGCGAGGGACTAGCGGGAGGGGCAGATACGCAGTATTTT.

As concerns this clone: The junction departs from germline at one end; a sequencing error may be responsible. This chain links TRBV27 with TRBJ2-7; D gene ambiguous. The CDR3 covers 13 residues. From germline, CDR1 is MNHEY and CDR2 SMNVEV (reference sequence). The DNA of the CDR3 is TGTGCCAGCAGTTTCGGCGTCCTCTACGAGCAGCACTTC. It translates to CASSFGVLYEQHF.

This chain uses TRBV5-1 with TRBJ2-2; 10 positions agree with TRBD2. Germline loops: CDR1 SGHRS, CDR2 YFSETQ. This CDR3 comprises 17 residues. V shed 0 bases, J shed 5 bases, and the junction held 7 bases outside the gene matches. The CDR3 loop is CASSLAGAGGKTGELFF. The CDR3 DNA reads as TGCGCCAGCAGCTTGGCAGGAGCGGGAGGGAAGACCGGGGAGCTGTTTTTT. Together with reference TRBV5-1 and TRBJ2-2, the CDR3 gives the full variable domain: KAGVTQTPRYLIKTRGQQVTLSCSPISGHRSVSWYQQTPGQGLQFLFEYFSETQRNKGNFPGRFSGRQFSNSRSEMNVSTLELGDSALYLCASSLAGAGGKTGELFFGEGSRLTVL.

The genes are TRBV5-8 and TRBJ2-7, with D uncertain. CDR3 length: 13 amino acids. The ends were cut back, 1 base at V and 7 bases at J, with 12 bases in the middle. The germline CDR1 and CDR2 sequences are SGHTS and YDEGEE. DNA of the CDR3: TGTGCCAGCAGCTTGAGCTCGGGCGGAGAGCAGTACTTC. This sequence encodes CASSLSSGGEQYF. Based on the CDR3 plus reference TRBV5-8 and TRBJ2-7, the full variable domain is EAGVTQSPTHLIKTRGQQATLRCSPISGHTSVYWYQQALGLGLQFLLWYDEGEERNRGNFPPRFSGRQFPNYSSELNVNALELEDSALYLCASSLSSGGEQYFGPGTRLTVT.

The chain has TRBV4-1 and TRBJ2-7; 7 bases are shared with TRBD2. In germline, CDR1 is MGHRA, CDR2 YSYEKL. V shed 0 bases and J 2 bases; nucleotides not matched to a gene: 10. This CDR3 spans 17 amino acids. CDR3 in DNA: TGCGCCAGCAGCCAAGATTTGGCTAGCGGAACCACCTACGAGCAGTACTTC. Amino acids: CASSQDLASGTTYEQYF.

This chain links TRBV29-1 with TRBJ1-1; 7 bases match TRBD1. Trimming cost V 7 bases and J 1 base; bases outside gene matches: 6. The CDR3 length is 13 residues. The germline gives CDR1 SQVTM, CDR2 ANQGSEA. The CDR3 region is CSDLGQTNTEAFF. For the CDR3, the DNA is TGCAGCGATTTGGGACAGACGAACACTGAAGCTTTCTTT.

V and J are TRBV7-8 and TRBJ2-5; 8 nucleotides line up with TRBD2. The V gene end was trimmed by 4 bases and the J gene end by 5 bases; junction bases not matched to a gene: 12. CDR1 is SGHVS and CDR2 is FQNEAQ in the germline V gene. The CDR3 sequence is 16 residues long. The CDR3 is CASSWILAGRGETQYF. In nucleotides, the CDR3 is TGTGCCAGCAGCTGGATACTAGCCGGGAGGGGGGAGACCCAGTACTTC.

This clone was seen only once. The chain is built from TRBV27 and TRBJ1-5; tentative D call: TRBD1 (6 bases). The CDR3 is 14 residues long. V lost 6 bases, J lost 1 base, and 10 bases lay in between. The germline gives CDR1 MNHEY, CDR2 SMNVEV (reference sequence). CDR3 DNA sequence: TGTGCCAGCAGCCGAGGGGGGAGCAATCAGCCCCAGCATTTT. Its protein product is CASSRGGSNQPQHF.

The chain carries TRBV30 and TRBJ2-5; 7 bases are shared with TRBD2. CDR1 is GTSNPN, CDR2 SVGIG, per germline (reference sequence). V shed 1 base, J shed 3 bases, and the junction held 8 bases outside the gene matches. CDR3 length: 15 amino acids. Here the CDR3 DNA reads TGTGCCTGGAGTGGGCTGGCTAGCGGTAAAGAGACCCAGTACTTC. It is translated as CAWSGLASGKETQYF.

This chain joins TRBV30 and TRBJ1-1; D possibly corresponds to TRBD1 (5 bases). Germline CDR1 GTSNPN, CDR2 SVGIG (reference sequence). This CDR3 is 11 amino acids long. Trimming removed 4 bases from V and 11 bases from J, with 14 bases in between. The CDR3 protein is CAWIRGASAFF. CDR3 in DNA: TGTGCCTGGATAAGGGGCGCTTCGGCTTTCTTT. The whole variable domain, remainder taken from reference TRBV30 and TRBJ1-1, is SQTIHQWPATLVQPVGSPLSLECTVEGTSNPNLYWYRQAAGRGLQLLFYSVGIGQISSEVPQNLSASRPQDRQFILSSKKLLLSDSGFYLCAWIRGASAFFGQGTRLTVV.

This chain joins TRBV6-1 and TRBJ1-2; D gene uncertain. The CDR3 runs 14 residues. V was cut by 0 bases and J by 8 bases, with 13 bases left in between. Germline V gene lookup returns CDR1 MNHNS and CDR2 SASEGT. This chain's CDR3 is CASSEAWQLDGYTF. Here the CDR3 DNA reads TGTGCCAGCAGTGAAGCTTGGCAGTTGGACGGCTACACCTTC.

This sequence joins TRBV6-5 and TRBJ2-7; D gene uncertain. CDR1 and CDR2 (germline): MNHEY, SVGAGI. Trimming removed 2 bases from V and 2 bases from J, with 10 bases in between. This CDR3 is built from 14 residues. The CDR3 here is CASSYVEQPYEQYF. Here the CDR3 DNA reads TGTGCCAGCAGTTACGTGGAACAGCCCTACGAGCAGTACTTC.

The genes are TRBV2 and TRBJ1-5; D not certain. The CDR3 runs to 13 residues. Trimming pared 5 bases from V and 1 base from J, leaving 6 bases between. CDR1 SNHLY and CDR2 FYNNEI come from the germline V gene. This CDR3 is CASSTVSNQPQHF. CDR3 bases: TGTGCCAGCAGTACAGTAAGCAATCAGCCCCAGCATTTT.

This CDR3 is CASSQVPGTGPPPATPLYGYTF. The CDR3 region has the DNA TGTGCCAGCAGCCAAGTTCCCGGGACAGGCCCACCTCCTGCGACGCCCCTCTATGGCTACACCTTC. The V call is TRBV14, the J call TRBJ1-2, with 8 bases lining up with TRBD1. V dropped 1 base and J dropped 4; count of bases not matched to a gene: 26. The CDR3 has 22 amino acids. Germline CDR1 is SGHDN and CDR2 is FVKESK. The whole variable domain, remainder taken from reference TRBV14 and TRBJ1-2, is EAGVTQFPSHSVIEKGQTVTLRCDPISGHDNLYWYRRVMGKEIKFLLHFVKESKQDESGMPNNRFLAERTGGTYSTLKVQPAELEDSGVYFCASSQVPGTGPPPATPLYGYTFGSGTRLTVV.

This rearrangement joins TRBV4-3 to TRBJ2-7, with a weak D call TRBD1 (6 bases). The CDR3 consists of 16 residues. Germline V gene data show CDR1 as LGHNA and CDR2 as YSLEER. V shed 1 base and J shed 3 bases, with 16 bases lying between them. The DNA of the CDR3 is TGCGCCAGCAGCCAAGGGCCAGGGGATACCCTCTACGAGCAGTACTTC. Translating it yields CASSQGPGDTLYEQYF.

V is TRBV29-1 and J is TRBJ2-7; either TRBD1 or TRBD2 may supply D (6 bases each). Between the trimmed V and J ends, which lost 0 bases and 0 bases, there was a span of 12 bases. CDR3 length equals 15 residues. Germline loops: CDR1 SQVTM, CDR2 ANQGSEA. The DNA of the CDR3 is TGCAGCGTTGAAGATCGGGGGCCAAACTCCTACGAGCAGTACTTC. Its protein product is CSVEDRGPNSYEQYF.